Sequencing of this T cell receptor beta chain was carried out in a study of OX40 agonist ivuxolimab in advanced cancers. A remark on this clone: Its antigen is undetermined.

General observations from the study: The authors did not determine the antigen specificity of the expanded peripheral T cells.

CDR1 SNHLY and CDR2 FYNNEI come from the germline V gene. This CDR3 comprises 14 residues. Trimming pared 4 bases from V and 0 bases from J, leaving 7 bases between. TCRdb's copy holds only in-frame clones and misses some; the assay was immunoSEQ multiplex PCR. The sample contains roughly 61,000 clones, about four fifths of which appear only once. The material was CD4+ or CD8+ T cells sorted from blood, obtained in a trial of the OX40 agonist ivuxolimab. J is TRBJ2-1 and V is TRBV2; D call uncertain. This sequence originates from an adult with an advanced solid tumor such as melanoma, head and neck, liver or kidney cancer. CDR3 DNA sequence: TGTGCCAGCAGTGTCAGAAGCTCCTACAATGAGCAGTTCTTC. It yields the protein CASSVRSSYNEQFF.